What follows are 4 T cell receptor beta chains derived from one specimen sequenced in a study of blood T cells in healthy people across ages. Next came a second PCR, run for 7 to 11 cycles, which used a sample-barcoded 5' primer along with a J-beta primer mix. TCRdb reanalysed the 5' RACE reads using MiXCR and keeps one entry per CDR3 protein. The sample lists about 1.4 million distinct CDR3 sequences, roughly 59% occurring once. The sample was blood. The receptor source for this set is a man aged 18 to 29 in good health.

V and J are TRBV10-3 and TRBJ1-6; 8 bases line up with TRBD1. J gave up 7 bases and V 6 bases, and 5 bases lay outside the gene matches. The CDR3 has 14 residues. Germline V CDR1 and CDR2: ENHRY, SYGVKD. CDR3 bases: TGTGCCATCAGAGGACAGGGAGGAAATTCACCCCTCCACTTT. Protein sequence: CAIRGQGGNSPLHF.

This clonotype showed up just a few times. The chain recombines TRBV4-1 with TRBJ1-1, with no clear D. The germline CDR1 and CDR2 sequences are MGHRA and YSYEKL. The CDR3 spans 14 residues. Between the trimmed V and J ends, which lost 7 bases and 5 bases, there was a span of 17 bases. The CDR3 DNA sequence: TGCGCCAGCACCGCCCCCGGGGTCCGGACTGAAGCTTTCTTT. Translating gives CASTAPGVRTEAFF.

This chain connects TRBV12-3 or TRBV12-4 to TRBJ1-1, with D hard to call. This CDR3 comprises 13 residues. V was clipped by 5 bases and J by 3 bases, with 10 bases between them. CDR3 region: CASSPSGYTEAFF. CDR3 DNA: TGTGCCAGCAGTCCATCGGGCTACACTGAAGCTTTCTTT.

The chain uses TRBV15 and TRBJ2-5; D is perhaps TRBD2 (6 bases). Per germline, CDR1 LNHNV and CDR2 YYDKDF (reference sequence). The CDR3 covers 14 residues. V gave up 5 bases and J gave up 9 bases, with 19 bases separating them. CDR3 bases: TGTGCCACCAGCGGACGCGGTTGGGGGGAACCCCAGTACTTC. Protein product: CATSGRGWGEPQYF.